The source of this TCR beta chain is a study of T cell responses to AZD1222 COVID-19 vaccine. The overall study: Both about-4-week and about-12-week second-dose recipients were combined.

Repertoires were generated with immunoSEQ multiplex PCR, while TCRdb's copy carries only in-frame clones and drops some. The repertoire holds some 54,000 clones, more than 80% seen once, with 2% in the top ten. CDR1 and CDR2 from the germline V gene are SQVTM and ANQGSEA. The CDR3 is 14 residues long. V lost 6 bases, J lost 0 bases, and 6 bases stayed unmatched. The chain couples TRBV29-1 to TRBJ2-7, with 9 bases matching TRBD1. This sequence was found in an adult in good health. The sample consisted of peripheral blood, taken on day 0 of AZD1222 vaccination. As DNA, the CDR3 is TGCAGCGTAGCGACAGGGGGGAGCTCCTACGAGCAGTACTTC. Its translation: CSVATGGSSYEQYF.